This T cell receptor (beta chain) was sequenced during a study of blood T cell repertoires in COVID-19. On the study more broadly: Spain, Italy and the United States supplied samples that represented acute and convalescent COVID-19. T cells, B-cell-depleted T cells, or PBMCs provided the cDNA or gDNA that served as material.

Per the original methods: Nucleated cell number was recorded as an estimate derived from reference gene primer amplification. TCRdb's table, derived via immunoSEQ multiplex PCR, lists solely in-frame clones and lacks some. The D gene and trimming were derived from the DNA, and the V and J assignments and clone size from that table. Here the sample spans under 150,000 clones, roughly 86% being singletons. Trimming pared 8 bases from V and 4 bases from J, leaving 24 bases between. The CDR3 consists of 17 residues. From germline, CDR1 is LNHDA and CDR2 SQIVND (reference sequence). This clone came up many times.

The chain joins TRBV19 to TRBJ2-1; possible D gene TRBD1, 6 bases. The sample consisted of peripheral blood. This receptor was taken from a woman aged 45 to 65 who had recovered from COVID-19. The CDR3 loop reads CASGASSRGLGYNEQFF. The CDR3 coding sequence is TGTGCCAGTGGCGCGTCCTCTAGGGGGTTGGGTTACAATGAGCAGTTCTTC.